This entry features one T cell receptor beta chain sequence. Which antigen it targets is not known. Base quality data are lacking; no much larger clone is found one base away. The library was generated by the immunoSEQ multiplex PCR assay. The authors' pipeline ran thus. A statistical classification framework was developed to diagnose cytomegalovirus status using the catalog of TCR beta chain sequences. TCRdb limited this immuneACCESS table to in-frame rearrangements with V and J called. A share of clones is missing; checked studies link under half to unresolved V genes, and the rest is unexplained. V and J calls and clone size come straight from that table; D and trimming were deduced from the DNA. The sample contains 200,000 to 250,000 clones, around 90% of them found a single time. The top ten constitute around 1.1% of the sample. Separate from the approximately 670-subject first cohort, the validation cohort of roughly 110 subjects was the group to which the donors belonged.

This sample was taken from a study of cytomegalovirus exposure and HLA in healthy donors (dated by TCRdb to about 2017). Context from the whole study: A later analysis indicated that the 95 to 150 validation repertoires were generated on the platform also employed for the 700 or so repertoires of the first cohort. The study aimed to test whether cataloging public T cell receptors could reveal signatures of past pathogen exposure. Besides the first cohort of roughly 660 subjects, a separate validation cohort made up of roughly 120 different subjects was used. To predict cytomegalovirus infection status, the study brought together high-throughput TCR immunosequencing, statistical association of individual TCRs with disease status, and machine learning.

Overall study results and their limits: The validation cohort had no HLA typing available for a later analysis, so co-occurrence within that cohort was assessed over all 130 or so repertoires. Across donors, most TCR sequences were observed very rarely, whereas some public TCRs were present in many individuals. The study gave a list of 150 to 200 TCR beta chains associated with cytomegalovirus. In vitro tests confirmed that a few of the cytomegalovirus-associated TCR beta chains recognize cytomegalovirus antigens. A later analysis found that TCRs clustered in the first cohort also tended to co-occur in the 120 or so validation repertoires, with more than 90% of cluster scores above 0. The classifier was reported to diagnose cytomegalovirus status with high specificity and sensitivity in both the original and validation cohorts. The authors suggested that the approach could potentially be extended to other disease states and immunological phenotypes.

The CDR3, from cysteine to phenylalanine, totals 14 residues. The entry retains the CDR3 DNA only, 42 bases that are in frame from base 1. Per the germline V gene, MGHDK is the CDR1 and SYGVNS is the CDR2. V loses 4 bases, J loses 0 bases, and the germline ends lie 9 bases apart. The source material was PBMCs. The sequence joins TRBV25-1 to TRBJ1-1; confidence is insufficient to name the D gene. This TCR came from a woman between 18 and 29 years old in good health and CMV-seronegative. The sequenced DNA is TGTGCCAGCAGTGTTAGTCTGATGAACACTGAAGCTTTCTTT. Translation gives CASSVSLMNTEAFF.